The clone carrying this TCR beta chain was observed once. This sample is drawn from a study of human T cells and chemical hapten exposure. Across the whole study: Sensitization used 2% DPC on roughly 2 cm by roughly 2 cm upper inner arm skin. Cases of alopecia areata, totalis or universalis occurred in a predominantly female patient group. The variation in per-sample TCR yields arose mainly from small differences in pooled library volumes.

Germline values: CDR1 SGHAT, CDR2 FQNNGV. The CDR3 covers 13 residues. Trimming took 6 bases from V and 8 from J, leaving 16 bases between them. Indicated time point: patch test 1, 2 weeks after DPC sensitization. Documented treatment: therapeutic diphenylcyclopropenone sensitization with weekly scalp DPC. One entry per CDR3 protein results from TCRdb running MiXCR on the RACE reads. The table shows 150,000 to 200,000 distinct CDR3 sequences, with about 14% occurring only once. The chain combines TRBV11-2 with TRBJ1-2; D uncertain. The sequences come from whole blood, collected in connection with sensitization to the hapten diphenylcyclopropenone (DPC). This TCR was recovered from a woman aged 30 to 39 with alopecia areata. Some clones in this sample may be carry-over from other donors' samples. As DNA, the CDR3 is TGTGCCAGCAGTGTGGAGGGTATTGGCGGCTACACCTTC. As protein: CASSVEGIGGYTF.